These 30 T cell receptor beta chains were sequenced from one sample in a study of shared clonotypes between healthy human individuals. TCRdb's copy holds only in-frame clones and misses some; the assay was immunoSEQ multiplex PCR. This sample has around 2,000,000 clones, with around 96% found just once. Naive CD8 isolation took CD45RO-negative cells positively selected for CCR7 and excluded terminally differentiated effector memory CD45RA+ cells. The source material was naive CD8+ T cells sorted from blood. These TCRs come from a man aged 18 to 29 in good health.

The CDR3 here is CASSLSRGPIYGYTF. CDR3 bases: TGTGCCAGCAGTTTATCCCGGGGGCCAATCTATGGCTACACCTTC. The rearrangement uses TRBV28 and TRBJ1-2; tentative D call: TRBD1 (6 bases). Trimming took 1 base from V and 4 from J, leaving 13 bases between them. From germline, CDR1 is MDHEN and CDR2 SYDVKM. The CDR3 spans 15 residues.

Points on this clone: The sample carries other DNA sequences with the same CDR3. The genes are TRBV27 and TRBJ1-5; 10 bases line up with TRBD1. This CDR3 has 13 residues. The junction had 2 bases not matched to a gene; V was cut back by 8 bases and J by 4 bases. CDR1 and CDR2 from the germline V gene are MNHEY and SMNVEV (reference sequence). CDR3 nucleotide sequence: TGTGCCAGCGGACAGGGGGAGAATCAGCCCCAGCATTTT. This sequence encodes CASGQGENQPQHF.

The chain is built from TRBV7-9 and TRBJ2-5; D is unclear. The CDR3 is 15 residues long. In germline, CDR1 is SEHNR, CDR2 FQNEAQ (reference sequence). Between the trimmed V and J ends, which lost 7 bases and 0 bases, there was a span of 15 bases. For the CDR3, the DNA is TGTGCCAGCACCATCCCCTCTTACGACCAAGAGACCCAGTACTTC. Protein product: CASTIPSYDQETQYF.

The chain carries TRBV11-2 and TRBJ2-2, with 8 bases aligning to TRBD1. This CDR3 comprises 15 residues. Trimming cost V 4 bases and J 5 bases; bases outside gene matches: 6. Germline V gives CDR1 SGHAT, CDR2 FQNNGV. CDR3 nucleotides: TGTGCCAGCAGCTCGGGGGACAGGACGACCGGGGAGCTGTTTTTT. Amino acid sequence: CASSSGDRTTGELFF.

A note on this clone: Just one base apart from a much larger clone, this may be a read error. Other DNA sequences in this sample translate to the same CDR3. V usage is TRBV28 and J usage is TRBJ2-7; maybe TRBD2 (5 bases). Trimming shortened V by 3 bases and J by 0 bases, and 6 bases separated the two germline ends. Germline V gene sequence: CDR1 MDHEN, CDR2 SYDVKM. The CDR3 sequence is 13 residues long. This chain's CDR3 is CASSFAGSYEQYF. As DNA, the CDR3 is TGTGCCAGCAGTTTTGCGGGCTCCTACGAGCAGTACTTC.

This chain uses TRBV4-2 with TRBJ2-2; TRBD1 aligns across 9 bases. Germline V gene sequence: CDR1 LGHNA, CDR2 YNFKEQ. The trim removed 6 bases at V and 3 bases at J, leaving 8 bases unmatched. The CDR3 has 16 amino acids. CDR3 DNA sequence: TGTGCCAGCAGTCCAACAGGGGGCGAAGACACCGGGGAGCTGTTTTTT. Translation: CASSPTGGEDTGELFF.

Remarks on this clone: This sample includes further DNA sequences coding for the same CDR3. The chain joins TRBV19 to TRBJ2-7, with D possibly called TRBD1 or TRBD2 (5 bases each). This CDR3 is 13 amino acids long. V lost 6 bases and J lost 2, with 11 bases in between. In germline, CDR1 is LNHDA, CDR2 SQIVND (reference sequence). CDR3 amino acids: CASSPGRAYEQYF. CDR3 in DNA: TGTGCCAGTAGCCCGGGACGGGCCTACGAGCAGTACTTC.

V gene TRBV4-1 combines with J gene TRBJ2-7; no clear D. Trimming left V 0 bases short and J 6 bases short, with 9 bases between. CDR3 length: 13 residues. CDR1 and CDR2 (germline): MGHRA, YSYEKL. CDR3 DNA sequence: TGCGCCAGCAGCCAAGACGGGCGTCCCGAGCAGTACTTC. Translated, it gives CASSQDGRPEQYF.

The J gene is TRBJ2-7, the V gene TRBV6-5; either TRBD1 or TRBD2 may fit D (5 bases each). The CDR3 totals 15 residues. Germline lookup yields CDR1 MNHEY and CDR2 SVGAGI. Trimming took off 0 bases at V and 0 bases at J, with 9 bases between the two ends. This chain's CDR3 is CASSYSWGSSYEQYF. The CDR3 nucleotides are TGTGCCAGCAGTTACTCTTGGGGGAGCTCCTACGAGCAGTACTTC.

The chain joins TRBV7-9 to TRBJ2-2, with 8 bases that match TRBD1. The germline V gene has CDR1 SEHNR and CDR2 FQNEAQ (reference sequence). CDR3 length: 17 residues. V lost 0 bases and J lost 4; bases outside the gene matches: 7. As DNA, the CDR3 is TGTGCCAGCAGCTTAGCTACCGGGACAGGACTCACCGGGGAGCTGTTTTTT. Its protein product is CASSLATGTGLTGELFF. The full variable domain, completed using reference TRBV7-9 and TRBJ2-2, is DTGVSQNPRHKITKRGQNVTFRCDPISEHNRLYWYRQTLGQGPEFLTYFQNEAQLEKSRLLSDRFSAERPKGSFSTLEIQRTEQGDSAMYLCASSLATGTGLTGELFFGEGSRLTVL.

V usage is TRBV5-5 and J usage is TRBJ1-6; 9 bases line up with TRBD1. The CDR3 loop spans 17 amino acids. Germline loops: CDR1 SGHKS, CDR2 YYEKEE (reference sequence). The trim removed 4 bases at V and 4 bases at J, leaving 9 bases unmatched. The CDR3 loop reads CASSPAGTGIYNSPLHF. As DNA, the CDR3 is TGTGCCAGCAGCCCCGCCGGGACAGGGATATATAATTCACCCCTCCACTTT.

This chain uses TRBV6-5 with TRBJ2-1; TRBD2 matches at 8 bases. CDR1 is MNHEY, CDR2 SVGAGI, per germline. Trimming took 0 bases from V and 9 from J; bases not matched to a gene: 10. CDR3 length: 16 amino acids. CDR3 residues: CASSYSEAGVLVEQFF. CDR3 DNA: TGTGCCAGCAGTTACTCGGAAGCGGGAGTACTAGTTGAGCAGTTCTTC.

The gene calls are TRBV10-3 and TRBJ1-1; possibly TRBD1 for D (5 bases). This CDR3 has 15 amino acids. The V and J ends lost 6 bases and 0 bases respectively, with 14 bases between them. CDR1 and CDR2 from the germline V gene are ENHRY and SYGVKD. CDR3 DNA: TGTGCCATCAGCGAAGGGGCTGGGATGAACACTGAAGCTTTCTTT. Translation: CAISEGAGMNTEAFF.

A word on this clone: Distinct nucleotide sequences in the sample also encode this CDR3. This chain uses TRBV27 with TRBJ2-7; 12 bases agree with TRBD1. Germline V gene sequence: CDR1 MNHEY, CDR2 SMNVEV (reference sequence). This CDR3 has 15 amino acids. Trimming at V came to 3 bases and at J to 3 bases, leaving 3 bases not matched to a gene. DNA of the CDR3: TGTGCCAGCAGTTTTGGGACAGGGGGCTTCTACGAGCAGTACTTC. It yields the protein CASSFGTGGFYEQYF.

V and J are TRBV30 and TRBJ1-2; 7 bases are shared with TRBD1. From germline, CDR1 is GTSNPN and CDR2 SVGIG (reference sequence). After removal of 0 bases from V and 4 bases from J, the junction contained 2 bases not matched to a gene. The CDR3 has 13 residues. The DNA for the CDR3 is TGTGCCTGGAGTGTTACAGGGGCCTATGGCTACACCTTC. It specifies CAWSVTGAYGYTF.

This clone was found a few times. J is TRBJ1-1 and V is TRBV30; D remains unclear. Germline V gene lookup returns CDR1 GTSNPN and CDR2 SVGIG (reference sequence). The V end was cut by 4 bases, the J end by 5 bases, with 11 bases between. There are 12 residues in the CDR3. CDR3 sequence (DNA): TGTGCCTGGACTCCCGATGGAACTGAAGCTTTCTTT. Translated: CAWTPDGTEAFF.

The chain recombines TRBV4-3 with TRBJ2-1; D is perhaps TRBD1 or TRBD2 (5 bases each). The CDR3 loop spans 16 amino acids. Germline assignment: CDR1 LGHNA and CDR2 YSLEER. Trimming took off 4 bases at V and 1 base at J, with 14 bases between the two ends. CDR3 in DNA: TGCGCCAGCAGCCCCGGGTTTGGGGGTTCCTACAATGAGCAGTTCTTC. Translation: CASSPGFGGSYNEQFF.

V usage is TRBV6-5 and J usage is TRBJ2-5; D perhaps matches TRBD1 (6 bases). Germline lookup yields CDR1 MNHEY and CDR2 SVGAGI. This CDR3 is built from 13 residues. V lost 6 bases and J lost 3, with 11 bases in between. The CDR3 nucleotides are TGTGCCAGCAGCTGGGACACCGAAGAGACCCAGTACTTC. It specifies CASSWDTEETQYF.

The chain joins TRBV27 to TRBJ2-1; 9 bases line up with TRBD2. The CDR3 runs 17 residues. J gave up 7 bases and V 4 bases, and 14 bases lay outside the gene matches. Germline CDR1 reads MNHEY; CDR2 reads SMNVEV (reference sequence). The CDR3 region is CASSSPLQAGGWNEQFF. For the CDR3, the DNA is TGTGCCAGCAGTTCCCCTCTCCAAGCGGGAGGATGGAATGAGCAGTTCTTC.

The chain recombines TRBV4-3 with TRBJ2-5; tentative D call: TRBD2 (6 bases). This CDR3 contains 17 residues. In germline, CDR1 is LGHNA, CDR2 YSLEER. V shed 0 bases and J shed 2 bases, with 16 bases lying between them. The CDR3 here is CASSQDWRGGFQETQYF. The DNA of the CDR3 is TGCGCCAGCAGCCAAGATTGGAGGGGCGGATTTCAAGAGACCCAGTACTTC.

The gene calls are TRBV4-1 and TRBJ2-1; a possible D gene is TRBD2 (6 bases). Germline-derived CDR1 and CDR2 are MGHRA and YSYEKL. V lost 1 base to trimming and J lost 0 bases, with 10 bases between them. CDR3 size: 16 residues. For the CDR3, the DNA is TGCGCCAGCAGCCAAGGGGGGGTGAGCTCCTACAATGAGCAGTTCTTC. It yields the protein CASSQGGVSSYNEQFF.

This clone showed up just once. In the same sample, other DNA sequences code for this CDR3. The chain uses TRBV6-5 and TRBJ2-5, with D uncertain. The germline V gene encodes CDR1 MNHEY and CDR2 SVGAGI. The CDR3 runs 14 residues. The V and J ends lost 0 bases and 1 base respectively, with 6 bases between them. The CDR3 loop is CASSYSRTQETQYF. The CDR3 DNA sequence: TGTGCCAGCAGTTACTCCAGGACCCAAGAGACCCAGTACTTC.

The rearrangement links TRBV5-4 to TRBJ1-4; 8 bases match TRBD1. Germline CDR1 and CDR2: SGHNT and YYREEE (reference sequence). The CDR3 consists of 17 residues. With 1 base clipped from V and 8 bases from J, the junction kept 13 bases outside the gene matches. The CDR3 loop reads CASSLWGSGQGEEKLFF. CDR3 bases: TGTGCCAGCAGCTTGTGGGGTTCCGGACAGGGAGAAGAAAAACTGTTTTTT.

The chain combines TRBV27 with TRBJ2-2, with 14 bases aligning to TRBD2. The CDR3 sequence is 17 residues long. Losses at the gene ends were 5 bases for V and 8 bases for J; bases not matched to a gene: 10. Germline CDR1 is MNHEY and CDR2 is SMNVEV (reference sequence). CDR3 amino acids: CASSAMGLAGAFGELFF. The CDR3 DNA follows: TGTGCCAGCAGTGCCATGGGACTAGCGGGAGCTTTTGGGGAGCTGTTTTTT.

This clone was observed once. The CDR3 loop reads CASSLAGQGPYSYEQYF. The CDR3 coding sequence is TGTGCCAGCAGCTTAGCGGGGCAGGGGCCCTACTCCTACGAGCAGTACTTC. V is TRBV7-9 and J is TRBJ2-7; tentative D call: TRBD1 (6 bases). Deletions cut 0 bases from V and 0 bases from J, with 15 bases between. The CDR3 contains 17 residues. Germline CDR1 SEHNR, CDR2 FQNEAQ (reference sequence).

The chain couples TRBV28 to TRBJ1-6; D is uncertain. CDR1 and CDR2 (germline): MDHEN, SYDVKM. V was cut by 6 bases and J by 0 bases, with 12 bases left in between. The CDR3 extends over 16 amino acids. The CDR3 protein is CASSLFLSSYNSPLHF. In nucleotides, the CDR3 is TGTGCCAGCAGCCTTTTTTTAAGCTCCTATAATTCACCCCTCCACTTT.

About this clone itself: This sample includes further DNA sequences coding for the same CDR3. V usage is TRBV19 and J usage is TRBJ1-2; unclear D gene. This CDR3 spans 13 amino acids. V was clipped by 6 bases and J by 2 bases, with 10 bases between them. Germline loops: CDR1 LNHDA, CDR2 SQIVND (reference sequence). The DNA of the CDR3 is TGTGCCAGTAGCCCCGGGATAAACTATGGCTACACCTTC. Its translation: CASSPGINYGYTF.

V usage is TRBV5-4 and J usage is TRBJ1-5; 11 bases fit TRBD1. CDR1 and CDR2 (germline): SGHNT, YYREEE (reference sequence). Trimming removed 4 bases from V and 8 bases from J; junction bases left unmatched: 11. The length of the CDR3 is 16 residues. The CDR3 here is CASSGIRDRGTKPQHF. The CDR3 DNA reads TGTGCCAGCAGCGGGATCCGGGACAGGGGGACGAAGCCCCAGCATTTT.

The count of this clone is one. This rearrangement joins TRBV4-3 to TRBJ1-6, with D perhaps matching TRBD1 (5 bases). The CDR3 loop spans 16 amino acids. Deletions cut 3 bases from V and 1 base from J, with 10 bases between. Germline CDR1 and CDR2: LGHNA and YSLEER. CDR3 residues: CASSQGRESYNSPLHF. Here the CDR3 DNA reads TGCGCCAGCAGCCAGGGGCGGGAATCCTATAATTCACCCCTCCACTTT.

The rearrangement joins TRBV25-1 to TRBJ1-2, with 8 bases lining up with TRBD1. The germline CDR1 and CDR2 sequences are MGHDK and SYGVNS. Unmatched junction bases numbered 7, after V lost 4 bases and J lost 6 bases. CDR3 length: 14 residues. The CDR3 here is CASSVQGALDGYTF. The CDR3 region has the DNA TGTGCCAGCAGTGTGCAGGGGGCGCTTGATGGCTACACCTTC.